Included here is one TCR beta chain sequence, with context. Its specificity is not known. Sequencing was at deep level. Profiling relied on immunoSEQ multiplex PCR, and the TCRdb table lists in-frame clones only, not all of them. Among around 1.9 million clones, approximately 92% were seen once, and the ten largest hold 1.5% to 2%. The data originate from a study of shared clonotypes between healthy human individuals. Naive CD8 cells were CD45RO-negative, positively selected for CCR7, excluding terminally differentiated effector memory CD45RA+ cells. This CDR3 is 15 amino acids long. The V gene's germline CDR1 is MNHNY and CDR2 SVGAGI (reference sequence). V shed 4 bases, J shed 6 bases, and the junction held 12 bases outside the gene matches. Study observations and caveats: Sampling covered blood only; tissue repertoires likely differ.

V gene TRBV6-6 combines with J gene TRBJ2-7; 7 bases are a match to TRBD1. This receptor was identified in a man younger than 35 in good health. Some clones in this sample may be carry-over from other donors' samples. Material for sequencing was naive CD8+ T cells from PBMCs. The CDR3 protein is CASSFLQKSGGEQYF. In nucleotides, the CDR3 is TGTGCCAGCAGTTTTCTCCAAAAATCAGGGGGCGAGCAGTACTTC.